This TCR beta chain was documented in a study of shared clonotypes between healthy human individuals. About the research overall: CD4 naive cells filled three plates per donor, CD4 memory three, CD8 naive two and CD8 memory one.

The study, taken as a whole, reports: A handful of donors had around 5.2% of their naive CD4 clonotypes in common.

Turning to this clone: The antigen remains undetermined.

TCRdb's copy holds only in-frame clones and misses some; the assay was immunoSEQ multiplex PCR. This table holds roughly 2.6 million clones, just over 90% found once. Trimming left V 4 bases short and J 0 bases short, with 11 bases between. CDR1 is SGHRS and CDR2 is YFSETQ in the germline V gene. This CDR3 contains 16 residues. Study donors comprised healthy, HIV-negative adults devoid of recent acute infection or vaccination. Sequences were obtained from naive CD4+ T cells sorted from blood. Stated subset: CD45RA+ positively selected. V is TRBV5-1 and J is TRBJ2-6, with D possibly matching TRBD2 (5 bases). The receptor was derived from a man between 18 and 29 years old in good health. The CDR3 reads CASSTGDTSGANVLTF. CDR3 sequence (DNA): TGCGCCAGCAGCACCGGGGATACCTCTGGGGCCAACGTCCTGACTTTC. The whole variable domain, remainder taken from reference TRBV5-1 and TRBJ2-6, is KAGVTQTPRYLIKTRGQQVTLSCSPISGHRSVSWYQQTPGQGLQFLFEYFSETQRNKGNFPGRFSGRQFSNSRSEMNVSTLELGDSALYLCASSTGDTSGANVLTFGAGSRLTVL.